The source of this T cell receptor (beta chain) is a study of T cells in Graves' hyperthyroidism and ophthalmopathy (dated by TCRdb to between 2019 and 2020). Background for the entire study: Peripheral blood was collected at initial diagnosis, before any treatment. The study also compared thyroid tissue and blood T-cell repertoires from 6 or 7 Graves' hyperthyroidism patients. After blood sampling, hyperthyroidism patients were treated with methimazole at a starting dose of 30 mg daily, and ophthalmopathy patients were treated with high-dose intravenous methylprednisolone. The paper reports TCR Vbeta CDR3 sequencing of some 140 peripheral blood samples: 43 ophthalmopathy, about 75 hyperthyroidism and approximately 17 progressor patients. Whether ophthalmopathy could be predicted prospectively was tested in an independent validation cohort made up of 18 to 20 hyperthyroidism patients plus 17 patients who later progressed to ophthalmopathy. TCR V-J signatures able to tell the groups apart were searched for in a discovery cohort of around 95 patients, of whom approximately 40 had Graves' ophthalmopathy and roughly 57 had stable Graves' hyperthyroidism. The roughly 94 discovery patients were randomly split 7:3 into training and test sets. The paper's findings and limits, for the study overall: Most expanded thyroid clonotypes (frequency above 0.001) were also detected in blood, a finding suggesting that blood repertoires may reflect thyroid immune responses. Sample size was not statistically predetermined, and investigators were not blinded to group allocation. In validation, the model predicted progression to ophthalmopathy with approximately 69% sensitivity and approximately 78% specificity, a median of about 6.7 months before onset. In cross-validation, a model built on a 13 V-J signature told ophthalmopathy apart from stable hyperthyroidism with approximately 91% sensitivity and about 81% specificity, and in testing the same model reached 80%/75%.

The germline V gene gives CDR1 as SGHRS and CDR2 as YFSETQ. Counted from cysteine to phenylalanine, this CDR3 has 14 amino acids. Only the CDR3 DNA stays, 42 bases, in frame from base 1. Ends trimmed: V by 4 bases, J by 6 bases; bases unmatched to a gene: 5. Stable Graves' hyperthyroidism was defined as no progression to ophthalmopathy during 18 months of follow-up. Hyperthyroidism patients were newly diagnosed, with disease duration under 2 months, and aged 18 to 65 years. The study excluded patients with uncontrolled infections, other autoimmune diseases, pregnancy or lactation. Diagnoses were based on clinical symptoms, serum thyroxine and TRAb, thyroid ultrasound and orbital computed tomography. Ficoll-Paque density gradient centrifugation was used to isolate PBMCs from approximately 10 ml of fresh peripheral blood. Total RNA was extracted using Trizol reagent, and RNA quality was assessed on an Agilent 2100 Bioanalyzer.

This clonotype has a count of ten or more. No antigen is known for it. Base qualities are missing; no much larger clone stands one base away. The TCR beta CDR3 regions were amplified from RNA transcripts. The TCR CDR3 was subjected to a first round of RT-PCR using the HTBI primer set and the Qiagen OneStep RT-PCR kit. Libraries were constructed in a second round of multiplex PCR, after which size selection and purification were carried out. Sequencing of the libraries was done on an Illumina HiSeq2000 using paired-end 100 bp reads. Turning to the authors' computational methods: SOAPnuke was used to process the raw data, throwing out any read that contained adapters or uncalled bases, had a mean Phred below 15, or lacked an exact constant-primer or identifier match. COPE v1.2.5 was used to merge the high-quality paired reads, and each unique nucleotide sequence was defined as a clonotype. MiTCR v1.1 was used to align the clonotypes against IMGT TRBV, TRBD and TRBJ reference segments. Analysis was restricted to V-J combinations with a frequency above 0.0001, which covered about 99% of repertoires. A TCS score was defined as the ratio between F50 (clonal expansion) and ExV (chaos), using BLOSUM62-based TCRdist between CDR3 peptides within each V-J. Welch's t-statistics and random forest reduced fewer than 600 V-J features to under 15, which were used in a naive Bayes classifier (R e1071). Using fastp trimming at Q25 and MiXCR clonotype assembly, TCRdb reanalyzed the public sequencing data and kept in-frame beta chains. CDR3 protein sequences are deduplicated, and each keeps its most common genes and DNA. The V and J calls and clone size are TCRdb's, not the authors'. This sample lists approximately 370,000 distinct CDR3 sequences; about 15% were detected once. Of the sample, less than 35% is held by the ten largest clones.

The rearrangement joined TRBV5-1 to TRBJ2-2, and 8 junction bases match TRBD1. This TCR derives from a woman aged 25 to 39 with Graves' hyperthyroidism. Input material: blood. The CDR3 amino acid sequence is: CASSQDRVAGELFF. DNA sequence: TGCGCCAGCAGCCAGGACAGGGTAGCCGGGGAGCTGTTTTTT.